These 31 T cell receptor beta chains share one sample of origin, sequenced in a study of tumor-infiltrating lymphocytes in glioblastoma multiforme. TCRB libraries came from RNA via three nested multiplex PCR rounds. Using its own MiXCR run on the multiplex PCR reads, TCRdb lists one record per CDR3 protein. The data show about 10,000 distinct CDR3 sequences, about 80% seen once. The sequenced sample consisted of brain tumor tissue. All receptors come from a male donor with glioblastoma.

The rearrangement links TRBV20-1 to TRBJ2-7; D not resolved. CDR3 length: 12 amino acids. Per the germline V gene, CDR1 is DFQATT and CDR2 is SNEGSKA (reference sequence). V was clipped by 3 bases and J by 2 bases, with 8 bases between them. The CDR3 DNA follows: TGCAGTGCTAGGGTGGGTCCCTACGAGCAGTACTTC. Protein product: CSARVGPYEQYF.

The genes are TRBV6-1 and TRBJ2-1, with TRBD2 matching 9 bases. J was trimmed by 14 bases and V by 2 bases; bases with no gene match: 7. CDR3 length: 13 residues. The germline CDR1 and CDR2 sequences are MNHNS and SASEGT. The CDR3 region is CASSERTSVEEFF. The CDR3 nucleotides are TGTGCCAGCAGTGAAAGGACTAGCGTGGAGGAGTTCTTC.

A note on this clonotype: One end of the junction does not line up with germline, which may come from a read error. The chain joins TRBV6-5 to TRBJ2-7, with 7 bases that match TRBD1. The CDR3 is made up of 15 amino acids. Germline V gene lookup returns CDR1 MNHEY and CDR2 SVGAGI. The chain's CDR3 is CASSLLQGNPYVQYF. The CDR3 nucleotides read TGTGCCAGCAGTTTGCTACAGGGGAACCCCTACGTGCAATATTTC.

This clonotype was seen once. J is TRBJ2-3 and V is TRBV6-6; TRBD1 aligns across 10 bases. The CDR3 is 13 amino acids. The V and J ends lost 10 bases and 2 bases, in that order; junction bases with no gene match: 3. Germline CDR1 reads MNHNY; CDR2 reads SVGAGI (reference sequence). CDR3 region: CATGQGVTDTQYF. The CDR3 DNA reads TGTGCCACAGGACAGGGGGTCACAGATACGCAGTATTTT.

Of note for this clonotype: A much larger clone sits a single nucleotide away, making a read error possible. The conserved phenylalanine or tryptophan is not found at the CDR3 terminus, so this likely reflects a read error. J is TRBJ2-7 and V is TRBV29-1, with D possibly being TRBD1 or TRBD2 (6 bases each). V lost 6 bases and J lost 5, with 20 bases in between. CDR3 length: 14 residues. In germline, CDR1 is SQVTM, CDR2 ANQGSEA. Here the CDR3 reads CSVTSLGGIDEQYL. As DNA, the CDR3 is TGCAGCGTCACCTCTCTGGGGGGCATCGACGAGCAGTACTTG.

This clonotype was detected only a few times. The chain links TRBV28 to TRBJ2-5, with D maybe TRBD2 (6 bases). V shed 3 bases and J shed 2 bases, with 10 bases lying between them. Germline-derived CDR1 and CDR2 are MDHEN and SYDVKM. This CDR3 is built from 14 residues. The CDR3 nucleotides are TGTGCCAGCAGTTTGGGGGGTCGGCAAGAGACCCAGTACTTC. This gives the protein CASSLGGRQETQYF.

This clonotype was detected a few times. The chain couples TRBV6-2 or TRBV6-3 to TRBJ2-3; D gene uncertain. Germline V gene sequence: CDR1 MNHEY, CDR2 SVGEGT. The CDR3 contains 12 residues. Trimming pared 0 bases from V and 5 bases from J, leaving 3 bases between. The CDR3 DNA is TGTGCCAGCAGTTACTCCGTAGATACGCAGTATTTT. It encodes CASSYSVDTQYF.

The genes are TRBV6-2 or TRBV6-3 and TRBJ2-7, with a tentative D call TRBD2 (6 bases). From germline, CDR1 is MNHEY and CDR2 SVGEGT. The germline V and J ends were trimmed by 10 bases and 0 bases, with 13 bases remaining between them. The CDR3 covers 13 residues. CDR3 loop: CATLSGSSYEQYF. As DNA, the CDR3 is TGTGCCACCCTTAGCGGAAGCTCCTACGAGCAGTACTTC.

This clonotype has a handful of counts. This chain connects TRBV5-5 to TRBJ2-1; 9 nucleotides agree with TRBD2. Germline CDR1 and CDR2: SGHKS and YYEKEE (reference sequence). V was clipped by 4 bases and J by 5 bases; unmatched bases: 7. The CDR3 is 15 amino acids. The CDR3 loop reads CASSRGASGNNEQFF. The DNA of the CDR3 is TGTGCCAGCAGCCGAGGGGCTAGCGGGAACAATGAGCAGTTCTTC.

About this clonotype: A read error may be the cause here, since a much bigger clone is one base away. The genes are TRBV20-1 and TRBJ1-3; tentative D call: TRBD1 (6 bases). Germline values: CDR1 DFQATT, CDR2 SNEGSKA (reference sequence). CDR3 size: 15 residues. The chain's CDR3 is CSARVGGLSGITIYF. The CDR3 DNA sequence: TGCAGTGCTAGAGTGGGGGGCCTCTCTGGAATCACCATATATTTT.

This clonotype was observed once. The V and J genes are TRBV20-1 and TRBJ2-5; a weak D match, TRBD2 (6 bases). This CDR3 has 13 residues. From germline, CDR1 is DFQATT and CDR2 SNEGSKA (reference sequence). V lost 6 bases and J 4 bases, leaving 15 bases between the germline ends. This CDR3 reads CSAQGRDPETQYF. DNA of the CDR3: TGCAGTGCCCAAGGGCGGGACCCAGAGACCCAGTACTTC.

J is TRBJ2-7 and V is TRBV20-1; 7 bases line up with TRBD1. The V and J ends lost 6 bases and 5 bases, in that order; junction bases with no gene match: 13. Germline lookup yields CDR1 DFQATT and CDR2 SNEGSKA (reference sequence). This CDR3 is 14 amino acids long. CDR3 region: CSAETPGQSHEQYF. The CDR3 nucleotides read TGCAGTGCCGAGACACCGGGACAGTCGCACGAGCAGTACTTC.

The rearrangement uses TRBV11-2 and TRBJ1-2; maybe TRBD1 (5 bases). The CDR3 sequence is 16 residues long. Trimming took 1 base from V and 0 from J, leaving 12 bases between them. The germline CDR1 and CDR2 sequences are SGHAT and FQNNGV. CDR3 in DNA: TGTGCCAGCAGCTTAGTCGGGACGGAGACTAACTATGGCTACACCTTC. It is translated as CASSLVGTETNYGYTF.

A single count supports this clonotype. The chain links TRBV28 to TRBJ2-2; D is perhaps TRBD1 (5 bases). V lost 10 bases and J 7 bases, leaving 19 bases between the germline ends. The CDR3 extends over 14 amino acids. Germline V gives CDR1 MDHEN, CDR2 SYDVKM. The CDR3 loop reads CATSGFGFGGELFF. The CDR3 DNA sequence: TGTGCCACCTCAGGGTTCGGGTTCGGCGGGGAGCTGTTTTTT.

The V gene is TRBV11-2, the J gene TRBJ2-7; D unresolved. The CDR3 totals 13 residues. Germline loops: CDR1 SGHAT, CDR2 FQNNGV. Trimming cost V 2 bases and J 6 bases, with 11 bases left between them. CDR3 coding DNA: TGTGCCAGCAGCTTAAGGGTTATCTCCGAGCAGTACTTC. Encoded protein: CASSLRVISEQYF.

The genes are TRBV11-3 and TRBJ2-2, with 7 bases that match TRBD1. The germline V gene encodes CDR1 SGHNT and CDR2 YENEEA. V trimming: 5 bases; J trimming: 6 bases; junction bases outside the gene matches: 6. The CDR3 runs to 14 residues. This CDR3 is CASSRRQGAGELFF. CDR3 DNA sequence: TGTGCCAGCAGCCGACGCCAGGGGGCCGGGGAGCTGTTTTTT. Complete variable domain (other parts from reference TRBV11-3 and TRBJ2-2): EAGVVQSPRYKIIEKKQPVAFWCNPISGHNTLYWYLQNLGQGPELLIRYENEEAVDDSQLPKDRFSAERLKGVDSTLKIQPAELGDSAVYLCASSRRQGAGELFFGEGSRLTVL.

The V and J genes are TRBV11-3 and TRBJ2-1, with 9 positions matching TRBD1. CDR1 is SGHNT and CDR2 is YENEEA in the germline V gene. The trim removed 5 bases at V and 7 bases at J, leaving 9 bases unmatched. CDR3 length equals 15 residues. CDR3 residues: CASSAQGAGGNEQFF. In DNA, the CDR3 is TGTGCCAGCAGCGCACAGGGGGCAGGCGGAAATGAGCAGTTCTTC.

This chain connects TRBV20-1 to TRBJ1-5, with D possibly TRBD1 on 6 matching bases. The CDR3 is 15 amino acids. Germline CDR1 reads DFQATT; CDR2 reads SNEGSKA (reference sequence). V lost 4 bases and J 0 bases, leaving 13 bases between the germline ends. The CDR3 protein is CSAIGGLSSNQPQHF. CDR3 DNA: TGCAGTGCTATAGGGGGGCTCTCTAGCAATCAGCCCCAGCATTTT.

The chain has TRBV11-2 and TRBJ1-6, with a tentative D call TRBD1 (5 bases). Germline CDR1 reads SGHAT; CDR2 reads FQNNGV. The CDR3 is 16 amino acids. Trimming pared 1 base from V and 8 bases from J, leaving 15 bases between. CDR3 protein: CASSLVGRQGHSPLHF. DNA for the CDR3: TGTGCCAGCAGCTTAGTGGGGAGGCAGGGCCATTCACCCCTCCACTTT.

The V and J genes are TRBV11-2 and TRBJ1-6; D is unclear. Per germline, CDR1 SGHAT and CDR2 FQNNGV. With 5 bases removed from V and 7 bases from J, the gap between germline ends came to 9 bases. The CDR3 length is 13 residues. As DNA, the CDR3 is TGTGCCAGCAGCCCATGGAGAAATTCACCCCTCCACTTT. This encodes CASSPWRNSPLHF.

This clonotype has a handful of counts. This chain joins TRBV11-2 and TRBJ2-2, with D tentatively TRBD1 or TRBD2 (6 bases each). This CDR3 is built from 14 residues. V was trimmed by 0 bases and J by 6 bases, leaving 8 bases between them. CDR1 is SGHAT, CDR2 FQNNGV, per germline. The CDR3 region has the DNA TGTGCCAGCAGCTTAGATGGGGGGCCCGGGGAGCTGTTTTTT. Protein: CASSLDGGPGELFF.

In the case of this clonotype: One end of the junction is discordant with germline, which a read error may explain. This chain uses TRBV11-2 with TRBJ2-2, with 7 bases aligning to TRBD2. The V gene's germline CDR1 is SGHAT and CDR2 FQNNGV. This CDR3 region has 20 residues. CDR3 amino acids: CVSTPSFGQGLAANTGELFF. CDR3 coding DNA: TGTGTCAGCACCCCCTCATTCGGCCAAGGGCTAGCGGCAAACACCGGGGAGCTATTTTTT.

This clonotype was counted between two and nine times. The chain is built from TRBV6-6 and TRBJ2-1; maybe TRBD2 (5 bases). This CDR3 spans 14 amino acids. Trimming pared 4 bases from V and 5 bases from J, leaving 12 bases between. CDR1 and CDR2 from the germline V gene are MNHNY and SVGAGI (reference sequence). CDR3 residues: CASSSRGSDNEQFF. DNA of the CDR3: TGTGCCAGCAGTTCCCGAGGGTCCGACAATGAGCAGTTCTTC.

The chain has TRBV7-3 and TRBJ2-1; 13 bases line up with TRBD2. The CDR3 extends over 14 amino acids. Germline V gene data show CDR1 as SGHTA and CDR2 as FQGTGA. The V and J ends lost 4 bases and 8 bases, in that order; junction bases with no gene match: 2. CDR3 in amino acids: CASSSTSGRDEQFF. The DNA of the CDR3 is TGTGCCAGCAGCTCAACTAGCGGGAGGGATGAGCAGTTCTTC. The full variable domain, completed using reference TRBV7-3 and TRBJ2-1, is GAGVSQTPSNKVTEKGKYVELRCDPISGHTALYWYRQSLGQGPEFLIYFQGTGAADDSGLPNDRFFAVRPEGSVSTLKIQRTERGDSAVYLCASSSTSGRDEQFFGPGTRLTVL.

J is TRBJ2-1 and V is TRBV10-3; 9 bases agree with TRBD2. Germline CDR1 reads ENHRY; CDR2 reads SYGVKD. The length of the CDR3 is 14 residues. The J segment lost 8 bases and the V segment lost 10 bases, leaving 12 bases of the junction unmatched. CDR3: CATYPGLAADEQFF. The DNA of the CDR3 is TGTGCCACCTACCCGGGACTAGCAGCGGATGAGCAGTTCTTC.

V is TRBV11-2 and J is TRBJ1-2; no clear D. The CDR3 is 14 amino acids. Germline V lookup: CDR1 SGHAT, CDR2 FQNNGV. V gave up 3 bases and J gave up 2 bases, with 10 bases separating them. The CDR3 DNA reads TGTGCCAGCAGCTTTGGTGCGGGGAACTATGGCTACACCTTC. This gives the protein CASSFGAGNYGYTF.

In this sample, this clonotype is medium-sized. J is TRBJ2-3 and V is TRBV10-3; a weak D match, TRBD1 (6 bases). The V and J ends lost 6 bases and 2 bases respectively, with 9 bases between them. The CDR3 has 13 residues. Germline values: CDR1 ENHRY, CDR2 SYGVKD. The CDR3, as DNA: TGTGCCATCAGGGCAGGGGACACAGATACGCAGTATTTT. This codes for CAIRAGDTDTQYF.

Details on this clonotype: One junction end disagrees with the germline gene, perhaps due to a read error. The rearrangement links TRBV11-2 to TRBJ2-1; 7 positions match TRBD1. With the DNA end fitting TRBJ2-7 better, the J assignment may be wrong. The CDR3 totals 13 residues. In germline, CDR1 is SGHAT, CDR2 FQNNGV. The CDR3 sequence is CASILDRGHEQYF. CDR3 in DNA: TGTGCCAGCATCTTAGATAGGGGGCACGAGCAGTACTTC.

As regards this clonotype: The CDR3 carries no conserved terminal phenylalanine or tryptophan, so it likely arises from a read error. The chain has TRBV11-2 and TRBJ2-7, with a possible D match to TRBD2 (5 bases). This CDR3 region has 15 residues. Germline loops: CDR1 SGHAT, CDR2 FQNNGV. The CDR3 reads CASSVSSLALYEQYL. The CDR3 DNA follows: TGTGCTAGCAGCGTCTCTAGCCTAGCACTATACGAGCAGTACCTC.

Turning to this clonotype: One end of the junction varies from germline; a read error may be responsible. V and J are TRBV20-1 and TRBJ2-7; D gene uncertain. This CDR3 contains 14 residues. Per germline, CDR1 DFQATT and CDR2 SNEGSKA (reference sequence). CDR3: CGATPGSISYEQYF. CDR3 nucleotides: TGCGGTGCTACTCCGGGTAGTATCTCCTACGAGCAGTACTTC.

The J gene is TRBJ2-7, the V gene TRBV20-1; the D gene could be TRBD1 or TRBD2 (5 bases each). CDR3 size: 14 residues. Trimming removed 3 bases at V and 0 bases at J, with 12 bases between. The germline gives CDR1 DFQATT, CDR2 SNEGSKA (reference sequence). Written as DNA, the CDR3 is TGCAGTGCTAGTGAGACCGGGACCTCCTACGAGCAGTACTTC. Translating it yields CSASETGTSYEQYF.